These T cell receptor beta chains were read from a single sample in a study of cytomegalovirus exposure and HLA in healthy donors. Profiling relied on immunoSEQ multiplex PCR, and the TCRdb table lists in-frame clones only, not all of them. The sample has 180,000 or so clones, roughly three quarters seen once. Input material: PBMCs. The receptors originated from a woman between 45 and 65 years old in good health and CMV-seronegative. Both conserved end residues are part of each CDR3. Each record gives: D gene, V gene, J gene, clone size, CDR3 protein, CDR3 DNA. D genes are given only for firm matches. Size is stated for part of the rows, as once, few or many counts, or as a class when the clone is expanded.

D: -
V: TRBV11-2
J: TRBJ1-2
size: few
CDR3: CASSLAPQVTNYGYTF
DNA: TGTGCCAGCAGCTTAGCTCCGCAGGTGACTAACTATGGCTACACCTTC

D: TRBD2
V: TRBV19
J: TRBJ2-7
size: -
CDR3: CASLGPTSGGGSYEQYF
DNA: TGTGCCAGCCTTGGGCCGACTAGCGGGGGGGGTAGCTACGAGCAGTACTTC

D: TRBD2
V: TRBV7-8
J: TRBJ2-7
size: -
CDR3: CASSWGLAGGYEQYF
DNA: TGTGCCAGCAGCTGGGGACTAGCGGGGGGCTACGAGCAGTACTTC

D: -
V: TRBV20-1
J: TRBJ2-3
size: few
CDR3: CSGNRATQYF
DNA: TGCAGTGGCAACAGGGCTACGCAGTATTTT

D: -
V: TRBV7-6
J: TRBJ1-1
size: -
CDR3: CASSLAMGGTEAFF
DNA: TGTGCCAGCAGCTTAGCGATGGGCGGGACTGAAGCTTTCTTT

D: TRBD2
V: TRBV19
J: TRBJ2-3
size: -
CDR3: CASSPKGDSGRVGNTQYF
DNA: TGTGCCAGTAGTCCAAAGGGCGATAGCGGGAGGGTAGGGAATACGCAGTATTTT

D: TRBD2
V: TRBV29-1
J: TRBJ2-7
size: -
CDR3: CSARLAGGLSSYEQYF
DNA: TGCAGCGCTCGACTAGCGGGAGGGCTTAGCTCCTACGAGCAGTACTTC

D: TRBD2
V: TRBV7-2
J: TRBJ2-3
size: once
CDR3: CASSPISGGRGTDTQYF
DNA: TGTGCCAGCAGCCCCATCAGCGGGGGGAGGGGCACAGATACGCAGTATTTT

D: -
V: TRBV18
J: TRBJ2-1
size: -
CDR3: CASSLRQILSYNEQFF
DNA: TGTGCCAGCTCCCTTAGACAGATCCTCTCCTACAATGAGCAGTTCTTC

D: -
V: TRBV7-9
J: TRBJ1-1
size: -
CDR3: CASSLTQGLNTEAFF
DNA: TGTGCCAGCAGTCTTACCCAGGGGCTCAACACTGAAGCTTTCTTT

D: -
V: TRBV6-1
J: TRBJ2-7
size: -
CDR3: CASSEVANNEQYF
DNA: TGTGCCAGCAGTGAAGTTGCCAACAACGAGCAGTACTTC

D: -
V: TRBV7-2
J: TRBJ2-1
size: -
CDR3: CASSPGGWNEQFF
DNA: TGTGCCAGCAGTCCGGGGGGCTGGAATGAGCAGTTCTTC

D: -
V: TRBV10-1
J: TRBJ1-5
size: -
CDR3: CASSESTVGQPQHF
DNA: TGCGCCAGCAGTGAGTCTACCGTCGGGCAGCCCCAGCATTTT

D: -
V: TRBV6-6
J: TRBJ2-1
size: -
CDR3: CASTPSSYNEQFF
DNA: TGTGCCAGCACCCCGAGCTCCTACAATGAGCAGTTCTTC

D: -
V: TRBV7-2
J: TRBJ2-5
size: -
CDR3: CASSAVRETQYF
DNA: TGTGCCAGCAGCGCCGTCCGGGAGACCCAGTACTTC

D: TRBD1
V: TRBV7-6
J: TRBJ2-3
size: -
CDR3: CASSAQGASTDTQYF
DNA: TGTGCCAGCAGCGCACAGGGGGCTAGCACAGATACGCAGTATTTT

D: TRBD1
V: TRBV7-9
J: TRBJ1-6
size: -
CDR3: CASSSGQYNSPLHF
DNA: TGTGCCAGCAGCTCGGGACAGTATAATTCACCCCTCCACTTT

D: -
V: TRBV28
J: TRBJ2-7
size: -
CDR3: CASSVRGGEQYF
DNA: TGTGCCAGCAGTGTGAGGGGAGGCGAGCAGTACTTC

D: -
V: TRBV7-9
J: TRBJ1-5
size: many
CDR3: CASSDGGQPQHF
DNA: TGTGCCAGCAGCGACGGAGGGCAGCCCCAGCATTTT

D: -
V: TRBV9
J: TRBJ2-1
size: -
CDR3: CASSVSTSYNEQFF
DNA: TGTGCCAGCAGCGTTTCTACCTCCTACAATGAGCAGTTCTTC

D: -
V: TRBV10-2
J: TRBJ2-1
size: once
CDR3: CASGRDFLYNEQFF
DNA: TGCGCCAGCGGCCGGGACTTCCTATACAATGAGCAGTTCTTC

D: TRBD1
V: TRBV29-1
J: TRBJ1-2
size: -
CDR3: CSVSGQARENYGYTF
DNA: TGCAGCGTTTCCGGACAGGCAAGGGAGAACTATGGCTACACCTTC

D: -
V: TRBV7-9
J: TRBJ1-6
size: -
CDR3: CASSLDVVQGNSPLHF
DNA: TGTGCCAGCAGCTTAGATGTGGTTCAGGGGAATTCACCCCTCCACTTT

D: -
V: TRBV18
J: TRBJ1-6
size: few
CDR3: CASSRVTGKGSYNSPLHF
DNA: TGTGCCAGCTCACGGGTTACAGGGAAAGGATCCTATAATTCACCCCTCCACTTT

D: TRBD2
V: TRBV7-9
J: TRBJ2-5
size: -
CDR3: CASSLVAGGQETQYF
DNA: TGTGCCAGCAGCCTCGTCGCGGGGGGACAAGAGACCCAGTACTTC

D: TRBD1
V: TRBV5-5
J: TRBJ1-1
size: -
CDR3: CASSLGTGFGNTEAFF
DNA: TGTGCCAGCAGCTTAGGGACAGGGTTCGGAAACACTGAAGCTTTCTTT

D: -
V: TRBV7-2
J: TRBJ2-3
size: -
CDR3: CASSFGGRAAGPSTDTQYF
DNA: TGTGCCAGCAGCTTCGGAGGACGGGCTGCTGGACCTAGCACAGATACGCAGTATTTT

D: -
V: TRBV9
J: TRBJ1-5
size: -
CDR3: CASSVDWGGNQPQHF
DNA: TGTGCCAGCAGCGTAGATTGGGGGGGCAATCAGCCCCAGCATTTT

D: -
V: TRBV6-4
J: TRBJ2-3
size: -
CDR3: CASSDSGPLASARADTQYF
DNA: TGTGCCAGCAGTGACTCAGGACCCCTGGCTAGCGCAAGGGCAGATACGCAGTATTTT

D: -
V: TRBV1
J: TRBJ1-1
size: few
CDR3: CTSSDRGMNTEAFF
DNA: TGCACCAGCAGCGACAGGGGCATGAACACTGAAGCTTTCTTT

D: TRBD1
V: TRBV7-2
J: TRBJ2-4
size: -
CDR3: CASRGTAIAKNIQYF
DNA: TGTGCCAGCAGAGGGACAGCAATAGCCAAAAACATTCAGTACTTC

D: TRBD1
V: TRBV5-6
J: TRBJ2-1
size: -
CDR3: CASSFRTGSSYNEQFF
DNA: TGTGCCAGCAGCTTCCGGACAGGCAGCTCCTACAATGAGCAGTTCTTC

D: TRBD1
V: TRBV19
J: TRBJ1-6
size: few
CDR3: CASSPLGQTYNSPLHF
DNA: TGTGCCAGTAGCCCTTTGGGACAGACATATAATTCACCCCTCCACTTT

D: TRBD2
V: TRBV9
J: TRBJ2-3
size: -
CDR3: CASTPGLGTDTQYF
DNA: TGTGCCAGCACCCCGGGACTAGGCACAGATACGCAGTATTTT

D: TRBD1
V: TRBV27
J: TRBJ1-5
size: -
CDR3: CASSLRGRWQPQHF
DNA: TGTGCCAGCAGTTTAAGGGGGCGGTGGCAGCCCCAGCATTTT

D: -
V: TRBV2
J: TRBJ2-3
size: -
CDR3: CASSDSGGSTDTQYF
DNA: TGTGCCAGCAGTGATAGTGGGGGGAGCACAGATACGCAGTATTTT

D: TRBD1
V: TRBV6-5
J: TRBJ2-2
size: -
CDR3: CASSQQGAKTGELFF
DNA: TGTGCCAGCAGTCAACAGGGGGCTAAGACCGGGGAGCTGTTTTTT

D: TRBD1
V: TRBV5-8
J: TRBJ1-1
size: -
CDR3: CASSFGTGGRDEAFF
DNA: TGTGCCAGCAGCTTTGGGACAGGGGGCAGGGATGAAGCTTTCTTT

D: TRBD1
V: TRBV19
J: TRBJ1-4
size: -
CDR3: CASSISGQPNEKLFF
DNA: TGTGCCAGTAGTATTTCGGGACAGCCTAATGAAAAACTGTTTTTT

D: TRBD1
V: TRBV6-1
J: TRBJ1-1
size: -
CDR3: CASSEVRPLTGGTEAFF
DNA: TGTGCCAGCAGTGAAGTCCGTCCCCTCACAGGGGGCACTGAAGCTTTCTTT

D: TRBD1
V: TRBV15
J: TRBJ1-4
size: once
CDR3: CATSRADRGLTNEKLFF
DNA: TGTGCCACCAGCAGAGCTGACAGGGGGTTAACTAATGAAAAACTGTTTTTT

D: TRBD2
V: TRBV7-3
J: TRBJ2-1
size: -
CDR3: CASSSAGLAGDEQFF
DNA: TGTGCCAGCAGCTCCGCGGGACTAGCGGGAGATGAGCAGTTCTTC

D: TRBD1
V: TRBV18
J: TRBJ2-1
size: few
CDR3: CASSPETGVFNNEQFF
DNA: TGTGCCAGCTCACCAGAAACAGGGGTATTCAACAATGAGCAGTTCTTC

D: TRBD1
V: TRBV5-1
J: TRBJ2-7
size: -
CDR3: CASSGGTGASSYEQYF
DNA: TGCGCCAGCAGCGGTGGGACAGGGGCCAGCTCCTACGAGCAGTACTTC

D: TRBD1
V: TRBV29-1
J: TRBJ1-5
size: -
CDR3: CSVEGTGEVSQHF
DNA: TGCAGCGTTGAGGGGACAGGGGAGGTCTCCCAGCATTTT

D: -
V: TRBV5-1
J: TRBJ2-7
size: few
CDR3: CASSLGGQGNRRYEQYF
DNA: TGCGCCAGCAGCTTGGGGGGCCAGGGAAACAGGCGCTACGAGCAGTACTTC

D: TRBD2
V: TRBV9
J: TRBJ2-7
size: -
CDR3: CASSPRDYPYEQYF
DNA: TGTGCCAGCAGCCCCCGGGACTACCCCTACGAGCAGTACTTC

D: TRBD1
V: TRBV4-2
J: TRBJ2-3
size: -
CDR3: CASSQEQGADTQYF
DNA: TGTGCCAGCAGCCAAGAACAGGGGGCAGATACGCAGTATTTT

D: -
V: TRBV19
J: TRBJ2-2
size: -
CDR3: CASSNRPGAGELFF
DNA: TGTGCCAGTAGTAATAGGCCGGGAGCCGGGGAGCTGTTTTTT

D: -
V: TRBV4-1
J: TRBJ2-3
size: few
CDR3: CASSPPPEDTQYF
DNA: TGCGCCAGCAGCCCCCCCCCTGAGGATACGCAGTATTTT

D: TRBD1
V: TRBV7-9
J: TRBJ2-7
size: -
CDR3: CASNGDRANEQYF
DNA: TGTGCCAGCAATGGGGACAGAGCTAACGAGCAGTACTTC

D: TRBD1
V: TRBV28
J: TRBJ1-2
size: -
CDR3: CASSLTGTVTNYGYTF
DNA: TGTGCCAGCAGCCTCACAGGGACAGTCACTAACTATGGCTACACCTTC

D: -
V: TRBV27
J: TRBJ1-2
size: -
CDR3: CASSWQGNYGYTF
DNA: TGTGCCAGCAGTTGGCAGGGAAACTATGGCTACACCTTC

D: -
V: TRBV9
J: TRBJ1-6
size: -
CDR3: CASSQTQSYNSPLHF
DNA: TGTGCCAGCAGCCAAACACAGTCCTATAATTCACCCCTCCACTTT